These 15 T cell receptor beta chains were all obtained from the same sample, sequenced in a study of blood T cell repertoires in COVID-19. Sequenced by immunoSEQ multiplex PCR; TCRdb stores in-frame clones only, minus some. The table includes around 250,000 clones, around 83% detected once. Sequenced input: PBMCs or T cells enriched from blood (not recorded which). These receptors all stem from a woman between 45 and 60 years old who had been exposed to COVID-19.

The V gene is TRBV6-2 or TRBV6-3, the J gene TRBJ2-1; 16 nucleotides align to TRBD2. The germline CDR1 and CDR2 sequences are MNHEY and SVGEGT. J gave up 7 bases and V 2 bases, and 8 bases lay outside the gene matches. This CDR3 contains 18 residues. In nucleotides, the CDR3 is TGTGCCAGCAGTTACAGGGGACTAGCGGGGGGGCTGAGGAATGAGCAGTTCTTC. This translates into CASSYRGLAGGLRNEQFF.

This rearrangement joins TRBV3-1 (or the pseudogene TRBV3-2) to TRBJ1-3; D gene ambiguous. This CDR3 contains 14 residues. Germline loops: CDR1 LGHDT, CDR2 YNNKEL (reference sequence). The V and J ends lost 1 base and 0 bases respectively, with 4 bases between them. CDR3 residues: CASSQVGSGNTIYF. Here the CDR3 DNA reads TGTGCCAGCAGCCAAGTCGGCTCTGGAAACACCATATATTTT.

The CDR3 bases are TGTGCCAGCAGCTCCATAGCCCGCAGGGTAAACTATGGCTACACCTTC. Its protein is CASSSIARRVNYGYTF. The gene calls are TRBV11-2 and TRBJ1-2; a possible D gene is TRBD1 (5 bases). The CDR3 totals 16 residues. V was cut by 4 bases and J by 2 bases, with 17 bases left in between. Germline V gives CDR1 SGHAT, CDR2 FQNNGV.

V gene TRBV30 combines with J gene TRBJ1-6, with a weak D call TRBD1 (5 bases). V was clipped by 4 bases and J by 9 bases, with 16 bases between them. CDR1 and CDR2 from the germline V gene are GTSNPN and SVGIG (reference sequence). The CDR3 runs 14 residues. The CDR3 reads CAWNNRDSSSPLHF. Here the CDR3 DNA reads TGTGCCTGGAATAACCGGGACTCAAGTTCACCCCTCCACTTT.

The V and J genes are TRBV28 and TRBJ1-2; perhaps TRBD1 as D (6 bases). Per the germline V gene, CDR1 is MDHEN and CDR2 is SYDVKM. The CDR3 is 13 amino acids. Trimming left V 1 base short and J 7 bases short, with 10 bases between. CDR3 amino acids: CASSLSGVRGYTF. In DNA, the CDR3 is TGTGCCAGCAGTTTATCAGGGGTGCGTGGCTACACCTTC.

This sequence joins TRBV10-2 and TRBJ1-1, with D maybe TRBD1 (6 bases). The ends were cut back, 6 bases at V and 5 bases at J, with 22 bases in the middle. The CDR3 runs to 16 residues. Germline V gene sequence: CDR1 WSHSY, CDR2 SAAADI. This CDR3 reads CASSPLTPGDGTEAFF. The CDR3 nucleotides are TGCGCCAGCAGCCCTCTAACCCCAGGGGACGGAACTGAAGCTTTCTTT.

The chain combines TRBV4-1 with TRBJ2-2, with 8 bases that match TRBD1. Germline V gives CDR1 MGHRA, CDR2 YSYEKL. The CDR3 has 18 amino acids. Trimming removed 2 bases from V and 7 bases from J; junction bases left unmatched: 15. CDR3 in DNA: TGCGCCAGCAGCCAATTCGTTCGGACAGGGTTGAAAATCGGGGAGCTGTTTTTT. Amino acid sequence: CASSQFVRTGLKIGELFF.

The chain combines TRBV24-1 with TRBJ2-1; weak D call: TRBD2 (5 bases). V shed 1 base and J shed 11 bases, with 8 bases lying between them. CDR1 is KGHDR, CDR2 SFDVKD, per germline. This CDR3 spans 12 amino acids. The CDR3 DNA sequence: TGTGCCACCAGTGATTTCCCGGGAAAGCAGTTCTTC. This gives the protein CATSDFPGKQFF.

The chain is built from TRBV10-3 and TRBJ1-1; the match to TRBD1 covers 8 bases. The V segment lost 5 bases and the J segment 6 bases; nucleotides outside the gene matches: 8. The CDR3 spans 14 residues. CDR1 is ENHRY, CDR2 SYGVKD, per germline. CDR3 protein: CAISLPGGAAEAFF. The CDR3 bases are TGTGCCATCAGTCTTCCAGGGGGCGCGGCTGAAGCTTTCTTT.

This chain links TRBV5-6 with TRBJ1-2, with 7 bases aligning to TRBD1. This CDR3 is built from 15 residues. Germline-derived CDR1 and CDR2 are SGHDT and YYEEEE. Trimming took 0 bases from V and 4 from J; bases not matched to a gene: 6. The CDR3 here is CASSLGGWTGYGYTF. DNA for the CDR3: TGTGCCAGCAGCTTGGGGGGGTGGACAGGCTATGGCTACACCTTC.

V gene TRBV19 combines with J gene TRBJ1-5; D is undetermined. This CDR3 has 13 residues. The germline V gene encodes CDR1 LNHDA and CDR2 SQIVND (reference sequence). V lost 5 bases, J lost 3 bases, and 8 bases lay in between. Here the CDR3 reads CASSVAVNQPQHF. The CDR3 DNA reads as TGTGCCAGTAGTGTAGCAGTCAATCAGCCCCAGCATTTT.

This clone showed up just a few times. This chain uses TRBV6-1 with TRBJ2-6; D gene uncertain. The CDR3 totals 16 residues. V dropped 3 bases and J dropped 0 bases, with 9 bases sitting between them. Germline CDR1 is MNHNS and CDR2 is SASEGT. The CDR3 protein is CASSDLEVSGANVLTF. In nucleotides, the CDR3 is TGTGCCAGCAGTGACCTCGAGGTCTCTGGGGCCAACGTCCTGACTTTC.

The chain links TRBV18 to TRBJ2-3, with TRBD2 matching 9 bases. CDR3 size: 15 residues. J was trimmed by 2 bases and V by 4 bases; bases with no gene match: 4. Germline V CDR1 and CDR2: KGHSH, LQKENI. CDR3 loop: CASSLTSGFTDTQYF. CDR3 nucleotides: TGTGCCAGCTCACTGACTAGCGGCTTCACAGATACGCAGTATTTT.

The chain carries TRBV12-5 and TRBJ1-6; 9 nucleotides align to TRBD1. The ends lost 3 bases at V and 9 bases at J; junction bases unmatched: 3. CDR1 is LGHNT and CDR2 is FRNRAP in the germline V gene. The CDR3 length is 14 residues. CDR3 sequence reads: CASGLQGAGSPLHF. CDR3 DNA sequence: TGTGCTAGTGGTTTACAGGGGGCAGGTTCACCCCTCCACTTT.

The rearrangement links TRBV3-1 (or the pseudogene TRBV3-2) to TRBJ1-6, with D perhaps matching TRBD1 (5 bases). Trimming cost V 2 bases and J 9 bases, with 14 bases left between them. The germline CDR1 and CDR2 sequences are LGHDT and YNNKEL (reference sequence). This CDR3 region has 15 residues. The CDR3 coding sequence is TGTGCCAGCAGCCAAAGAAGGTCTCAGGGTTCACCCCTCCACTTT. This codes for CASSQRRSQGSPLHF.